One sample yielded the 22 T cell receptor beta chains listed below, sequenced in a study of shared clonotypes between healthy human individuals. Sequencing used immunoSEQ multiplex PCR; TCRdb keeps in-frame clones, though not all of them. The sample shows a few million clones, approximately 96% of them seen only once. Sequenced: naive CD4+ T cells sorted from blood. Described subset: CD45RA+ positively selected. The receptor set was obtained from a man in his late teens or twenties in good health.

This clone was observed a single time. This sequence joins TRBV29-1 and TRBJ1-5; weak D call: TRBD1 (6 bases). Trimming cost V 5 bases and J 0 bases, with 14 bases left between them. Germline V lookup: CDR1 SQVTM, CDR2 ANQGSEA. The CDR3 consists of 15 residues. CDR3 amino acids: CSVTPGHISNQPQHF. In DNA, the CDR3 is TGCAGCGTTACTCCGGGACACATTAGCAATCAGCCCCAGCATTTT.

The V call is TRBV18, the J call TRBJ2-5; D is possibly TRBD2 (6 bases). The CDR3 is made up of 15 amino acids. Trimming left V 3 bases short and J 5 bases short, with 16 bases between. Germline V gene data show CDR1 as KGHSH and CDR2 as LQKENI. CDR3 in amino acids: CASSPFAGKGETQYF. The CDR3 DNA is TGTGCCAGCTCACCGTTCGCGGGAAAAGGCGAGACCCAGTACTTC.

The gene calls are TRBV11-3 and TRBJ1-4; tentatively, D is TRBD1 (5 bases). V dropped 5 bases and J dropped 8 bases, with 12 bases sitting between them. The CDR3 contains 13 residues. The germline gives CDR1 SGHNT, CDR2 YENEEA. This CDR3 is CASSHHDSEKLFF. CDR3 in DNA: TGTGCCAGCAGCCACCACGACAGCGAAAAACTGTTTTTT.

Turning to this clone: The same CDR3 also results from other DNA sequences found in this sample. V usage is TRBV9 and J usage is TRBJ2-1, with unresolved D. Trimming took off 0 bases at V and 5 bases at J, with 6 bases between the two ends. Germline CDR1 is SGDLS and CDR2 is YYNGEE. The CDR3 runs to 13 residues. CDR3 in DNA: TGTGCCAGCAGCGTAGGACCGAACAATGAGCAGTTCTTC. Encoded protein: CASSVGPNNEQFF.

The V gene is TRBV15, the J gene TRBJ1-3; 7 positions agree with TRBD1. The ends lost 2 bases at V and 2 bases at J; junction bases unmatched: 9. The length of the CDR3 is 17 residues. In germline, CDR1 is LNHNV, CDR2 YYDKDF (reference sequence). Here the CDR3 reads CATSRYLEGATGNTIYF. The DNA of the CDR3 is TGTGCCACCAGCAGATACTTAGAGGGGGCGACTGGAAACACCATATATTTT.

Concerning this clone itself: Other DNA variants within this sample encode the same CDR3. The V gene is TRBV30, the J gene TRBJ1-4; the D gene is possibly TRBD1 (6 bases). V gave up 4 bases and J gave up 2 bases, with 11 bases separating them. The length of the CDR3 is 14 residues. Germline assignment: CDR1 GTSNPN and CDR2 SVGIG (reference sequence). The CDR3 DNA reads TGTGCCTGGAACCGACAGGCGACTAATGAAAAACTGTTTTTT. Its protein is CAWNRQATNEKLFF. The whole variable domain, remainder taken from reference TRBV30 and TRBJ1-4, is SQTIHQWPATLVQPVGSPLSLECTVEGTSNPNLYWYRQAAGRGLQLLFYSVGIGQISSEVPQNLSASRPQDRQFILSSKKLLLSDSGFYLCAWNRQATNEKLFFGSGTQLSVL.

The genes are TRBV6-1 and TRBJ1-2; D remains ambiguous. Looked up from germline, CDR1 is MNHNS and CDR2 is SASEGT. This CDR3 is built from 13 residues. V was pared by 1 base and J by 6 bases, with 9 bases between. DNA of the CDR3: TGTGCCAGCAGTGAAGTGGCCGGGAATGGCTACACCTTC. Translating gives CASSEVAGNGYTF.

V and J are TRBV5-6 and TRBJ1-3; D is undetermined. The CDR3 totals 14 residues. CDR1 is SGHDT, CDR2 YYEEEE, per germline. The ends were cut back, 4 bases at V and 5 bases at J, with 13 bases in the middle. The DNA of the CDR3 is TGTGCCAGCAGCACGGGAATGGGGAGAAACACCATATATTTT. Protein sequence: CASSTGMGRNTIYF.

CDR3 DNA sequence: TGTGCCAGCAGTTACCGCCGGTGGGACAGGACCTGGACGCATCCCTACGAGCAGTACTTC. Its translation is CASSYRRWDRTWTHPYEQYF. This chain uses TRBV6-9 with TRBJ2-7, with 8 bases fitting TRBD1. Germline V gene data show CDR1 as MNHGY and CDR2 as SVAAGI. The CDR3 runs 20 residues. Trimming at V came to 3 bases and at J to 2 bases, leaving 21 bases not matched to a gene.

A remark on this clone: The same CDR3 also results from other DNA sequences found in this sample. The chain is built from TRBV7-9 and TRBJ1-5, with no clear D. The V gene's germline CDR1 is SEHNR and CDR2 FQNEAQ (reference sequence). CDR3 size: 13 residues. V was pared by 1 base and J by 5 bases, with 6 bases between. The chain's CDR3 is CASSLGGYQPQHF. The CDR3, as DNA: TGTGCCAGCAGCTTAGGGGGTTATCAGCCCCAGCATTTT.

The chain uses TRBV2 and TRBJ2-7, with D perhaps assigned TRBD1 or TRBD2 (5 bases each). Trimming removed 11 bases at V and 6 bases at J, with 20 bases between. This CDR3 has 13 residues. In germline, CDR1 is SNHLY, CDR2 FYNNEI. The CDR3 loop reads CAGSTTLGAEQYF. The CDR3 DNA reads as TGTGCCGGCTCGACTACCCTAGGGGCCGAGCAGTACTTC. Combining the CDR3 with reference TRBV2 and TRBJ2-7 gives the whole variable domain EPEVTQTPSHQVTQMGQEVILRCVPISNHLYFYWYRQILGQKVEFLVSFYNNEISEKSEIFDDQFSVERPDGSNFTLKIRSTKLEDSAMYFCAGSTTLGAEQYFGPGTRLTVT.

This clone appeared once. The rearrangement links TRBV5-1 to TRBJ2-7; 10 bases line up with TRBD2. Germline loops: CDR1 SGHRS, CDR2 YFSETQ. CDR3 length: 18 amino acids. The V and J ends lost 0 bases and 5 bases, in that order; junction bases with no gene match: 14. This CDR3 is CASSLALRGAGGPHEQYF. The CDR3 region has the DNA TGCGCCAGCAGCTTGGCCCTCCGGGGAGCGGGAGGGCCCCACGAGCAGTACTTC.

The chain has TRBV4-1 and TRBJ2-1, with no clear D. V shed 4 bases and J shed 0 bases, with 10 bases lying between them. CDR1 MGHRA and CDR2 YSYEKL come from the germline V gene. CDR3 length equals 15 residues. The CDR3 sequence: CASSLFSSSYNEQFF. The CDR3 DNA is TGCGCCAGCAGCCTATTTTCTAGCTCCTACAATGAGCAGTTCTTC.

This clone was counted once. The V gene is TRBV5-4, the J gene TRBJ2-2; D may be TRBD2 (5 bases). Germline V gives CDR1 SGHNT, CDR2 YYREEE (reference sequence). There are 14 residues in the CDR3. V lost 5 bases and J lost 3, with 11 bases in between. CDR3 DNA: TGTGCCAGCAGGCCAACCGGGGACACCGGGGAGCTGTTTTTT. Translation gives CASRPTGDTGELFF.

This clone was picked up one time. The genes are TRBV5-1 and TRBJ2-5; D perhaps matches TRBD2 (9 bases). The CDR3 length is 17 residues. CDR1 is SGHRS, CDR2 YFSETQ, per germline. The germline V and J ends were trimmed by 4 bases and 4 bases, with 23 bases remaining between them. In DNA form, the CDR3 reads TGCGCCAGCAGCCGAAAGTCGAGCGGGGGGACAGGAGAGACCCAGTACTTC. Residues: CASSRKSSGGTGETQYF.

The chain combines TRBV6-1 with TRBJ1-3; tentatively, D is TRBD1 (5 bases). The germline V and J ends were trimmed by 5 bases and 2 bases, with 10 bases remaining between them. The CDR3 is 14 amino acids. Germline CDR1 MNHNS, CDR2 SASEGT. CDR3 bases: TGTGCCAGCAGTTCGGCGACAGCTGGAAACACCATATATTTT. Amino acid sequence: CASSSATAGNTIYF.

V gene TRBV2 combines with J gene TRBJ2-5; possible D gene TRBD1, 6 bases. Trimming removed 6 bases at V and 2 bases at J, with 10 bases between. The germline CDR1 and CDR2 sequences are SNHLY and FYNNEI. This CDR3 has 13 residues. CDR3 residues: CASSLQGQETQYF. Written as DNA, the CDR3 is TGTGCCAGCAGCCTACAGGGACAAGAGACCCAGTACTTC.

CDR3 sequence reads: CASSPRTGNTEAFF. DNA for the CDR3: TGTGCCAGCAGCCCTCGGACAGGGAACACTGAAGCTTTCTTT. The chain has TRBV2 and TRBJ1-1; TRBD1 agrees at 7 bases. After removal of 6 bases from V and 1 base from J, the junction contained 5 bases not matched to a gene. Germline lookup yields CDR1 SNHLY and CDR2 FYNNEI. This CDR3 is built from 14 residues. The whole variable domain, remainder taken from reference TRBV2 and TRBJ1-1, is EPEVTQTPSHQVTQMGQEVILRCVPISNHLYFYWYRQILGQKVEFLVSFYNNEISEKSEIFDDQFSVERPDGSNFTLKIRSTKLEDSAMYFCASSPRTGNTEAFFGQGTRLTVV.

The V call is TRBV6-5, the J call TRBJ1-2, with TRBD1 as a possible D gene (6 bases). This CDR3 is built from 14 residues. Trimming shortened V by 6 bases and J by 4 bases, and 15 bases separated the two germline ends. CDR1 and CDR2 from the germline V gene are MNHEY and SVGAGI. CDR3 sequence: CASRVTGMSYGYTF. For the CDR3, the DNA is TGTGCCAGCAGGGTAACAGGGATGTCCTATGGCTACACCTTC.

V and J are TRBV28 and TRBJ1-4; D not certain. The V gene's germline CDR1 is MDHEN and CDR2 SYDVKM. The V end was cut by 6 bases, the J end by 0 bases, with 11 bases between. CDR3 length: 15 amino acids. The CDR3 region is CASRPRIATNEKLFF. The CDR3 coding sequence is TGTGCCAGCAGACCCCGGATTGCAACTAATGAAAAACTGTTTTTT.

The DNA for the CDR3 is TGTGCCAGAAGCTTACTCTGGACACGTAACTCCTACGAGCAGTACTTC. It specifies CARSLLWTRNSYEQYF. This chain links TRBV5-3 with TRBJ2-7; TRBD1 might be the D (5 bases). Being an ORF, TRBV5-3 has a function that is uncertain. The CDR3 covers 16 residues. Between the trimmed V and J ends, which lost 2 bases and 0 bases, there was a span of 15 bases.

V is TRBV19 and J is TRBJ1-3; no reliable D call. CDR3 length equals 15 residues. Looked up from germline, CDR1 is LNHDA and CDR2 is SQIVND (reference sequence). V was clipped by 4 bases and J by 2 bases, with 12 bases between them. The CDR3 DNA follows: TGTGCCAGTAGTACCGGAGTTCTGGCTGGAAACACCATATATTTT. The encoded protein is CASSTGVLAGNTIYF.